A single sample is the source of the 18 T cell receptor beta chains below, sequenced in a study of T cells in Graves' hyperthyroidism and ophthalmopathy. TCR beta CDR3 sequences were amplified from RNA transcripts. HTBI primers were employed in a first-round RT-PCR of the TCR CDR3. TCRdb redid the calling of the multiplex PCR reads with MiXCR, one entry per CDR3 protein. The data hold 550,000 to 650,000 distinct CDR3 sequences, with roughly 14% observed a single time. The sample comprised blood. The receptors derive from a woman in her 30s with Graves' hyperthyroidism that later progressed to Graves' ophthalmopathy.

This clonotype has a count of ten or more. This chain uses TRBV29-1 with TRBJ2-1; possibly TRBD1 or TRBD2 for D (5 bases each). The germline V gene has CDR1 SQVTM and CDR2 ANQGSEA. CDR3 length: 12 amino acids. V lost 6 bases to trimming and J lost 7 bases, with 13 bases between them. DNA for the CDR3: TGCAGCGTCGTCACGGGGCTTAATGAGCAGTTCTTC. This codes for CSVVTGLNEQFF.

The chain employs TRBV15 and TRBJ2-1; D is unresolved. Germline assignment: CDR1 LNHNV and CDR2 YYDKDF (reference sequence). This CDR3 is built from 15 residues. Trimming shortened V by 0 bases and J by 6 bases, and 12 bases separated the two germline ends. CDR3 amino acids: CATSRDPLLTNEQFF. The CDR3 coding sequence is TGTGCCACCAGCAGAGATCCCCTCTTGACCAATGAGCAGTTCTTC.

A few counts support this clonotype. One base away lies a much larger clone, so this may be a sequencing read error. V is TRBV18 and J is TRBJ1-1; D is ambiguous. The germline V gene has CDR1 KGHSH and CDR2 LQKENI. V gave up 6 bases and J gave up 0 bases, with 17 bases separating them. This CDR3 has 16 residues. The CDR3 DNA reads as TGTGCCAGCTCGGAATTCAACGGGGAGATGAACACTGAAGCTTTCTTT. This encodes CASSEFNGEMNTEAFF.

The chain uses TRBV24-1 and TRBJ2-5, with unresolved D. The CDR3 totals 14 residues. Germline-derived CDR1 and CDR2 are KGHDR and SFDVKD. The ends were cut back, 3 bases at V and 5 bases at J, with 12 bases in the middle. The CDR3 region is CATSDVYGSETQYF. DNA of the CDR3: TGTGCCACCAGTGATGTTTACGGGTCGGAGACCCAGTACTTC.

The rearrangement joins TRBV18 to TRBJ2-7; TRBD1 agrees at 9 bases. From germline, CDR1 is KGHSH and CDR2 LQKENI. Trimming took 1 base from V and 3 from J; bases not matched to a gene: 4. This CDR3 is 15 amino acids long. The CDR3 DNA reads as TGTGCCAGCTCACCACGGACAGGGGTCGACTACGAGCAGTACTTC. This codes for CASSPRTGVDYEQYF. Looking up the rest from reference TRBV18 and TRBJ2-7 gives the full variable domain: NAGVMQNPRHLVRRRGQEARLRCSPMKGHSHVYWYRQLPEEGLKFMVYLQKENIIDESGMPKERFSAEFPKEGPSILRIQQVVRGDSAAYFCASSPRTGVDYEQYFGPGTRLTVT.

This clonotype was observed at least ten times. The rearrangement links TRBV28 to TRBJ1-6, with 8 positions matching TRBD1. The CDR3 has 15 amino acids. In germline, CDR1 is MDHEN, CDR2 SYDVKM. V was clipped by 4 bases and J by 4 bases; unmatched bases: 3. In nucleotides, the CDR3 is TGTGCCAGCAGTTGGGACAGGCGTTATAATTCACCCCTCCACTTT. It specifies CASSWDRRYNSPLHF.

This clonotype has just a few counts. This sequence joins TRBV20-1 and TRBJ2-1; 9 positions match TRBD2. V dropped 0 bases and J dropped 4; count of bases not matched to a gene: 7. CDR1 and CDR2 from the germline V gene are DFQATT and SNEGSKA (reference sequence). The CDR3 covers 16 residues. CDR3 nucleotide sequence: TGCAGTGCTAGAGATAGCGGGGGACTTCTATACAATGAGCAGTTCTTC. Its protein product is CSARDSGGLLYNEQFF.

This clonotype showed up many times. The V gene is TRBV27, the J gene TRBJ2-2; 8 bases match TRBD2. Germline V CDR1 and CDR2: MNHEY, SMNVEV (reference sequence). This CDR3 is 15 amino acids long. J lost 5 bases, V lost 5 bases, and 7 bases had no gene match. The CDR3 DNA follows: TGTGCCAGCAGTCCCTCTAGCGGGTGGACCGGGGAGCTGTTTTTT. This codes for CASSPSSGWTGELFF.

The V call is TRBV7-2, the J call TRBJ2-5, with 10 nucleotides matching TRBD1. Germline loops: CDR1 SGHTA, CDR2 FQGNSA. V lost 5 bases, J lost 14 bases, and 11 bases stayed unmatched. The CDR3 spans 13 residues. The CDR3 DNA reads TGTACCAGCAGCCAAGATCAGGACAGGGGGTTATACTTC. Translated, it gives CTSSQDQDRGLYF.

This clonotype appeared a few times. A clone one base away is much larger, so this may be a read error. This chain connects TRBV7-8 to TRBJ2-2, with 11 positions matching TRBD2. The V segment lost 6 bases and the J segment 0 bases; nucleotides outside the gene matches: 0. The CDR3 covers 15 residues. Germline V gene sequence: CDR1 SGHVS, CDR2 FQNEAQ. CDR3 sequence reads: CASRLAGANTGELFF. The CDR3 bases are TGTGCCAGCAGACTAGCGGGAGCGAACACCGGGGAGCTGTTTTTT.

A few counts support this clonotype. The chain links TRBV7-9 to TRBJ1-1; 7 positions agree with TRBD1. With V trimmed by 6 bases and J by 2 bases, 12 bases remained unmatched. The CDR3 is 16 residues long. Germline CDR1 is SEHNR and CDR2 is FQNEAQ (reference sequence). CDR3: CASRPKGGQFNTEAFF. The CDR3 DNA sequence: TGTGCCAGCAGACCAAAGGGGGGACAGTTCAACACTGAAGCTTTCTTT.

This clonotype appeared many times. This chain connects TRBV28 to TRBJ2-5, with TRBD1 matching 8 bases. Germline V lookup: CDR1 MDHEN, CDR2 SYDVKM. The J segment lost 12 bases and the V segment lost 4 bases, leaving 4 bases of the junction unmatched. The CDR3 has 11 residues. The CDR3: CASSSGTGKYF. The CDR3 nucleotides are TGTGCCAGCAGTTCAGGGACAGGAAAGTACTTC.

This clonotype showed up many times. The J gene is TRBJ2-1, the V gene TRBV7-3; tentatively, D is TRBD2 (6 bases). CDR3 length equals 16 residues. Germline loops: CDR1 SGHTA, CDR2 FQGTGA. V lost 2 bases and J 1 base, leaving 12 bases between the germline ends. The CDR3 here is CASSLAGGPSYNEQFF. For the CDR3, the DNA is TGTGCCAGCAGCTTAGCTGGAGGGCCGTCCTACAATGAGCAGTTCTTC.

This clonotype has more than one count but fewer than ten. The chain employs TRBV9 and TRBJ2-7, with 9 nucleotides matching TRBD2. V shed 0 bases, J shed 6 bases, and the junction held 4 bases outside the gene matches. Germline V gives CDR1 SGDLS, CDR2 YYNGEE. This CDR3 region has 14 residues. The CDR3 reads CASSVGGGDSEQYF. The CDR3, as DNA: TGTGCCAGCAGCGTAGGCGGGGGGGACAGCGAGCAGTACTTC.

This clonotype came up many times. The chain uses TRBV6-1 and TRBJ1-4; tentative D call: TRBD1 (5 bases). Germline CDR1 reads MNHNS; CDR2 reads SASEGT. This CDR3 is 18 amino acids long. Trimming removed 6 bases at V and 4 bases at J, with 24 bases between. CDR3 nucleotide sequence: TGTGCCAGCAGGACTGGACTTGGGGGAGGACTGTTTAATGAAAAACTGTTTTTT. Translated: CASRTGLGGGLFNEKLFF.

V is TRBV6-5 and J is TRBJ2-4, with D possibly being TRBD1 or TRBD2 (5 bases each). CDR3 length: 12 amino acids. The V end was cut by 5 bases, the J end by 15 bases, with 17 bases between. CDR1 and CDR2 from the germline V gene are MNHEY and SVGAGI. The chain's CDR3 is CASSQPTVARYF. CDR3 nucleotide sequence: TGTGCCAGCAGTCAACCGACAGTAGCGAGGTACTTC.

This clonotype has just a few counts. The rearrangement links TRBV19 to TRBJ2-7; the D is unclear. Between the trimmed V and J ends, which lost 3 bases and 0 bases, there was a span of 9 bases. Germline V lookup: CDR1 LNHDA, CDR2 SQIVND (reference sequence). This CDR3 contains 14 residues. The CDR3 coding sequence is TGTGCCAGTAGTATCGGTCAGGTCTCCTACGAGCAGTACTTC. Its protein product is CASSIGQVSYEQYF.

The chain couples TRBV7-3 to TRBJ2-1, with TRBD2 matching over 10 bases. Germline values: CDR1 SGHTA, CDR2 FQGTGA. The CDR3 totals 16 residues. V lost 4 bases and J lost 5; bases outside the gene matches: 8. CDR3 residues: CASSSTALAGNNEQFF. In DNA form, the CDR3 reads TGTGCCAGCAGCTCCACAGCACTAGCGGGAAACAATGAGCAGTTCTTC. The variable domain in full, completed from reference TRBV7-3 and TRBJ2-1, reads GAGVSQTPSNKVTEKGKYVELRCDPISGHTALYWYRQSLGQGPEFLIYFQGTGAADDSGLPNDRFFAVRPEGSVSTLKIQRTERGDSAVYLCASSSTALAGNNEQFFGPGTRLTVL.